This T cell receptor (beta chain) was identified during a study of post-analysis software for immune sequencing data. As concerns this clonotype: Its antigen is undetermined.

J lost 10 bases, V lost 6 bases, and 6 bases had no gene match. The CDR3 runs to 13 residues. The germline gives CDR1 SEHNR, CDR2 FQNEAQ (reference sequence). Each TCR beta cDNA library carried unique molecular identifiers. Input populations of 1 to 10 million T cells gave rise to some 500,000 cDNA molecules. TCRdb used MiXCR to reprocess the PCR reads, holding one entry per CDR3 protein. The sample records roughly 200,000 distinct CDR3 sequences, around 29% being singletons. Study conclusions and caveats: The study found TRBV5-6, TRBV5-1 and TRBV20-1 among roughly 5 TRBV segments more frequent in patients than controls. Normalized Chao1 diversity in multiple sclerosis patients fell significantly below that of controls.

V is TRBV7-9 and J is TRBJ1-6; TRBD1 matches at 7 bases. The sequence came from a girl aged 2-17 years with multiple sclerosis. The sample comprised blood. For the CDR3, the DNA is TGTGCCAGCAGTCCTACAGGGGACTCACCCCTCCACTTT. It is translated as CASSPTGDSPLHF.